Described below is a single T cell receptor (beta chain) sequence and its context. Its antigen is undetermined. Germline V gene data show CDR1 as MGHRA and CDR2 as YSYEKL. CDR3 length equals 22 residues. V lost 5 bases and J lost 6; bases outside the gene matches: 24. Libraries were prepared by immunoSEQ multiplex PCR; TCRdb keeps only in-frame clonotypes and omits some of them. The sample carries 150,000 or so clones, more than 85% recorded once. This sample was included in a study of T cell responses to AZD1222 COVID-19 vaccine. Study-level results: Only a handful of AZD1222 recipients, five to seven in all, had baseline seropositivity. CD4 TCRs associated with vaccination spanned spike, dominating at 160-218 and 743-854. White British donors predominated, females outnumbered males, and clonal diversity was possibly underestimated. Variant regions that are unmutated are reportedly the target of nearly half of spike-specific TCRs.

This sequence joins TRBV4-1 and TRBJ2-1; 14 bases agree with TRBD2. The sample was peripheral blood, taken on day 0 of AZD1222 vaccination. The clonotype was recovered from an adult in good health. CDR3 amino acids: CASSRWGQGGSGTSGSRNEQFF. DNA for the CDR3: TGCGCCAGCAGCAGATGGGGACAGGGGGGGTCCGGGACTAGCGGGAGTCGCAATGAGCAGTTCTTC.